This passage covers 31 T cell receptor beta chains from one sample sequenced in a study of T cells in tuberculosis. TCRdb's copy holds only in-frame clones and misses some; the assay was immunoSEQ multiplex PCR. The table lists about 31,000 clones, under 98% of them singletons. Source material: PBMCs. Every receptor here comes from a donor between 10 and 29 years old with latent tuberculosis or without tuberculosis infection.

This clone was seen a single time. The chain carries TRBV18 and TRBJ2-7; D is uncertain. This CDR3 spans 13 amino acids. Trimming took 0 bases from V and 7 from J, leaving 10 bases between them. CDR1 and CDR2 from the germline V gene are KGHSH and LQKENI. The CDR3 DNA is TGTGCCAGCTCACCACCGACACTTGGGGAGCAGTACTTC. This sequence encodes CASSPPTLGEQYF.

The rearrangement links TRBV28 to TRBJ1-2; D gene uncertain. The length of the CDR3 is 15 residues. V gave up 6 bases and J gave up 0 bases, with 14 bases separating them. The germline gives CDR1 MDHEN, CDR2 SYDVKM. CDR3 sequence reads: CASSPAGLTNYGYTF. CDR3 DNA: TGTGCCAGCAGCCCCGCGGGGTTGACTAACTATGGCTACACCTTC.

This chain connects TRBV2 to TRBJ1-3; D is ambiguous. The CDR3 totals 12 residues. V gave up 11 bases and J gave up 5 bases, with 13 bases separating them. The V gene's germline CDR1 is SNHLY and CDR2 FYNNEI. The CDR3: CAGNEYRNTIYF. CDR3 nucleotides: TGTGCCGGCAATGAATATAGAAACACCATATATTTT.

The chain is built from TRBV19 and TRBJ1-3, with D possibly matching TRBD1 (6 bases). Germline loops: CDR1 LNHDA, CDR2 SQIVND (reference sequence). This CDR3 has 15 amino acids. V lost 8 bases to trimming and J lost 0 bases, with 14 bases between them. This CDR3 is CASRRGDPSGNTIYF. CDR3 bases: TGTGCCAGTCGCAGGGGAGACCCCTCTGGAAACACCATATATTTT.

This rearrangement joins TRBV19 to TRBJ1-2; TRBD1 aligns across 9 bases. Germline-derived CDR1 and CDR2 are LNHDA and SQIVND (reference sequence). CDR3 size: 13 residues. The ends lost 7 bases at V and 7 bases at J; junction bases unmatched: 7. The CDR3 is CASTTTGGSGYTF. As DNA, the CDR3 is TGTGCCAGTACCACGACAGGGGGTAGTGGCTACACCTTC.

The DNA of the CDR3 is TGTGCCTGGAGTGCTACTAAACAGGGGGAAGGAAACACCATATATTTT. The encoded protein is CAWSATKQGEGNTIYF. This chain uses TRBV30 with TRBJ1-3, with TRBD1 matching 8 bases. CDR1 GTSNPN and CDR2 SVGIG come from the germline V gene (reference sequence). V was clipped by 1 base and J by 4 bases; unmatched bases: 9. The CDR3 sequence is 16 residues long.

DNA for the CDR3: TGTGCCAGCAGTAGGGACAGGGGGGGGTTGAACACTGAAGCTTTCTTT. Translating it yields CASSRDRGGLNTEAFF. The rearrangement links TRBV2 to TRBJ1-1; TRBD1 aligns across 11 bases. Germline V gene data show CDR1 as SNHLY and CDR2 as FYNNEI. The CDR3 runs to 16 residues. V was pared by 5 bases and J by 0 bases, with 5 bases of the junction left unmatched.

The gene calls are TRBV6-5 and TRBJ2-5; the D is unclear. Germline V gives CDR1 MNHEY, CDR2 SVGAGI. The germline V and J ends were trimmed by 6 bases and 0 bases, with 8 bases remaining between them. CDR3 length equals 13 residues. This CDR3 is CASSDGYQETQYF. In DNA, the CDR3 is TGTGCCAGCAGCGACGGGTACCAAGAGACCCAGTACTTC.

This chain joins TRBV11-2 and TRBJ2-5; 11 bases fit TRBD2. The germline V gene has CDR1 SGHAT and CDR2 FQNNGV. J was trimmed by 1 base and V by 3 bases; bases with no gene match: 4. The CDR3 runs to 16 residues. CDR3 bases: TGTGCCAGCAGCTTCACTAGCGGGAGTCTCCAAGAGACCCAGTACTTC. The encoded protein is CASSFTSGSLQETQYF.

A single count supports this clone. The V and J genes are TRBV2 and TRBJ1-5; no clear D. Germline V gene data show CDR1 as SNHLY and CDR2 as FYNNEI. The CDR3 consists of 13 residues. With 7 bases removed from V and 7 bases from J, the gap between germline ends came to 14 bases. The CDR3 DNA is TGTGCCAGCACAAGGGAGTCGGGGCAGCCCCAGCATTTT. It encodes CASTRESGQPQHF.

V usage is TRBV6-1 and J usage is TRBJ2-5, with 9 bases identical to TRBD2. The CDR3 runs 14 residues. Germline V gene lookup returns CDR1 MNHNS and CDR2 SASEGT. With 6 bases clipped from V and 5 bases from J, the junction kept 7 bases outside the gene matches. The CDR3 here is CASRVSGSGETQYF. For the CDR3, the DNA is TGTGCCAGCAGAGTTAGCGGGAGTGGGGAGACCCAGTACTTC.

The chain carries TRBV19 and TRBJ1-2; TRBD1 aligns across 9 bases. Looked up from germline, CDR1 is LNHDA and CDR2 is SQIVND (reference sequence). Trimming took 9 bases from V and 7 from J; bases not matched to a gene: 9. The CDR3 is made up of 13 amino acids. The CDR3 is CASSLDRGIGYTF. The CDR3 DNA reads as TGTGCCAGCTCACTGGACAGGGGCATTGGCTACACCTTC.

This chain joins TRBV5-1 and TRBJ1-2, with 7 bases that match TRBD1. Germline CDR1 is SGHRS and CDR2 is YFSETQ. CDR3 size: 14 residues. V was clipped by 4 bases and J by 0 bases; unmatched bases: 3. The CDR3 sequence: CASSPTGPNYGYTF. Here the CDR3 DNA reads TGCGCCAGCAGCCCGACAGGGCCTAACTATGGCTACACCTTC.

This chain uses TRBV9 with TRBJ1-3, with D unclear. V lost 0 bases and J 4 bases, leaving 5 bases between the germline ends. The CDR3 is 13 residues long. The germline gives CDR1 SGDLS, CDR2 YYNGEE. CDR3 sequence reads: CASSVVGGNTIYF. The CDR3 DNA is TGTGCCAGCAGCGTAGTCGGGGGAAACACCATATATTTT.

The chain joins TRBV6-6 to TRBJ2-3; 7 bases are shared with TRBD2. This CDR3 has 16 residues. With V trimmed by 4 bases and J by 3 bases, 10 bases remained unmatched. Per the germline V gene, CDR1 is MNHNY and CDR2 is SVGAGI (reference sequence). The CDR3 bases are TGTGCCAGCAGTTCGTCTAGCGGTGTTAATACAGATACGCAGTATTTT. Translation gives CASSSSSGVNTDTQYF.

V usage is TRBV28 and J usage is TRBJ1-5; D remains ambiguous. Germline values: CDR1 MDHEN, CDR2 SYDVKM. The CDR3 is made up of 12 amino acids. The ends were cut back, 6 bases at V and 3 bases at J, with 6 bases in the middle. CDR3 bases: TGTGCCAGCAGACCTACCAATCAGCCCCAGCATTTT. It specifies CASRPTNQPQHF.

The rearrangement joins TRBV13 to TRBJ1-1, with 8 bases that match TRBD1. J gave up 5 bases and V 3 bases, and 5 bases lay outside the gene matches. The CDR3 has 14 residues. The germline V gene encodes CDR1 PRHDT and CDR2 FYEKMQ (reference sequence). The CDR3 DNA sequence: TGTGCCAGCAGCTTCCGGACAGGGAGGACTGAAGCTTTCTTT. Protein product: CASSFRTGRTEAFF.

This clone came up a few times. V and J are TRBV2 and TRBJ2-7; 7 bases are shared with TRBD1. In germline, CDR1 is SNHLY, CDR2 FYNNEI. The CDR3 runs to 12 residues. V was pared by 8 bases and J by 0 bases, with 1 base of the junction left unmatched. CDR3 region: CASRDSSYEQYF. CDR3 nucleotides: TGTGCCAGCCGGGACAGCTCCTACGAGCAGTACTTC.

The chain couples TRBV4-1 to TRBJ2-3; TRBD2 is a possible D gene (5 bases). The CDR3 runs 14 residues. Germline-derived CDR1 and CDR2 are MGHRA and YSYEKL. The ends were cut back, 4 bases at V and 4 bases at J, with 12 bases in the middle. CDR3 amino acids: CASSPGVGADTQYF. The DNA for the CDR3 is TGCGCCAGCAGCCCCGGGGTAGGCGCAGATACGCAGTATTTT.

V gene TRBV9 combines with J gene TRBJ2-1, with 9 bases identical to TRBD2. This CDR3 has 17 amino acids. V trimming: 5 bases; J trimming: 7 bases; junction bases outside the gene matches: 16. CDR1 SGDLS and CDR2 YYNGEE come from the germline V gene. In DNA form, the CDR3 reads TGTGCCAGCAGTGTGGGTGGTTCGGGACTAGCCCCTAATGAGCAGTTCTTC. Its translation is CASSVGGSGLAPNEQFF.

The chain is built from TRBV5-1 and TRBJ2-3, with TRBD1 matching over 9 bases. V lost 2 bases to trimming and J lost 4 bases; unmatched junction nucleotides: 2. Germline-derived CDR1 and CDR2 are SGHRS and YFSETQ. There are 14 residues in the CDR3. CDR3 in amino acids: CASSLTGGADTQYF. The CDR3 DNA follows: TGCGCCAGCAGCTTAACAGGGGGCGCAGATACGCAGTATTTT.

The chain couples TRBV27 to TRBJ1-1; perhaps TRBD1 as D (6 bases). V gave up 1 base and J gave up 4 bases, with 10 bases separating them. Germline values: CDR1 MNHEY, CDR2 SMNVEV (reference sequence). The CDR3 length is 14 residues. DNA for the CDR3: TGTGCCAGCAGTTTATTTGGGGGGGCCACTGAAGCTTTCTTT. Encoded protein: CASSLFGGATEAFF.

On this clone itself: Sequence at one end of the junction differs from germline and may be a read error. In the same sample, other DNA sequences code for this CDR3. The CDR3: CASSAGGNYGYTF. Written as DNA, the CDR3 is TGCGCCAGCAGTGCCGGAGGTAATTATGGCTACACCTTC. J is TRBJ1-2 and V is TRBV2; D call uncertain. Per germline, CDR1 SNHLY and CDR2 FYNNEI. The CDR3 extends over 13 amino acids.

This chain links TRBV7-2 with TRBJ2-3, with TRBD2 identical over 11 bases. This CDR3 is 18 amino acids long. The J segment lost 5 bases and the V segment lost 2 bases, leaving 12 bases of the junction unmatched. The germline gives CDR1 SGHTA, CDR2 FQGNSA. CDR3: CASSLYGATSGTGDTQYF. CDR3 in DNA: TGTGCCAGCAGCTTATACGGGGCGACTAGCGGGACTGGAGATACGCAGTATTTT.

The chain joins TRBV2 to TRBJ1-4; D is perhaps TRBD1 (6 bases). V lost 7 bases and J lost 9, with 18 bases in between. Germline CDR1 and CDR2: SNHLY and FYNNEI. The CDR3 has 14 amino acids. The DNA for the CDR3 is TGTGCCAGCACCTGGGACAAGGGGTTGAAAAAACTGTTTTTT. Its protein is CASTWDKGLKKLFF.

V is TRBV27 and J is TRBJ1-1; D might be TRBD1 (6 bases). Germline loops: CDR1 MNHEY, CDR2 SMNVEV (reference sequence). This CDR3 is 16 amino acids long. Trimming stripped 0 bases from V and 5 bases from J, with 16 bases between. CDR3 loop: CASSLSIVGAGTEAFF. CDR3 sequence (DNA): TGTGCCAGCAGTTTATCGATTGTGGGGGCCGGGACTGAAGCTTTCTTT.

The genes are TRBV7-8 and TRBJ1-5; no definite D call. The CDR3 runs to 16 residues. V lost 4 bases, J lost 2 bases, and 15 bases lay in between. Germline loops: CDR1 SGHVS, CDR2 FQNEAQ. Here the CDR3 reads CASSSRMVGGNQPQHF. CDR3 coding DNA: TGTGCCAGCAGCTCAAGGATGGTGGGAGGCAATCAGCCCCAGCATTTT.

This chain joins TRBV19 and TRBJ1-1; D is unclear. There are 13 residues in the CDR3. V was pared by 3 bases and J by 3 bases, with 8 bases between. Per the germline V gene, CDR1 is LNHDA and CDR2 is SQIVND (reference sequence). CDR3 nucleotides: TGTGCCAGTAGTATGCAGACTTACACTGAAGCTTTCTTT. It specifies CASSMQTYTEAFF.

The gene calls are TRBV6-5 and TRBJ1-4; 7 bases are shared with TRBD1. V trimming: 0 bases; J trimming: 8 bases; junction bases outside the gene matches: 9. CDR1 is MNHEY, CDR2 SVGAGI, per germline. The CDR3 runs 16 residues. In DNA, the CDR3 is TGTGCCAGCAGTTACTCGAACAGGGGAGGTGGCGAAAAACTGTTTTTT. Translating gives CASSYSNRGGGEKLFF.

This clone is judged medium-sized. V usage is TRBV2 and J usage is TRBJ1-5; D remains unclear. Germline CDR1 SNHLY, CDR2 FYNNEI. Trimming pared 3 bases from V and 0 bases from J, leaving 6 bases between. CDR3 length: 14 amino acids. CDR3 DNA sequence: TGTGCCAGCAGTGAGAGTTATAGCAATCAGCCCCAGCATTTT. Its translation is CASSESYSNQPQHF.

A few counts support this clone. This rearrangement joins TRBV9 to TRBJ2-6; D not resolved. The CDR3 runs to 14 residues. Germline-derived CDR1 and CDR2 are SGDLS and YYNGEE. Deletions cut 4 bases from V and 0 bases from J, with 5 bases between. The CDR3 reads CASSPSSGANVLTF. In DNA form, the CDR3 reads TGTGCCAGCAGCCCGAGCTCTGGGGCCAACGTCCTGACTTTC.